Following are 5 T cell receptor beta chains from one sample sequenced in a study of OX40 agonist ivuxolimab in advanced cancers. Method: immunoSEQ multiplex PCR; TCRdb's copy keeps in-frame clones and lacks some. The sample has tens of thousands of clones, roughly 81% seen once. The sample consisted of CD4+ or CD8+ T cells sorted from blood, taken in a trial of the OX40 agonist ivuxolimab. These TCRs come from an adult with an advanced solid tumor such as melanoma, head and neck, liver or kidney cancer.

This clone was detected only once. The genes are TRBV9 and TRBJ2-5; 10 bases line up with TRBD2. The V gene's germline CDR1 is SGDLS and CDR2 YYNGEE. The CDR3 runs to 15 residues. V was clipped by 3 bases and J by 1 base; unmatched bases: 3. In nucleotides, the CDR3 is TGTGCCAGCAGCGCAGCGGGAGGGCTCCAAGAGACCCAGTACTTC. Translation gives CASSAAGGLQETQYF.

The chain employs TRBV21-1 and TRBJ1-1; TRBD1 is the table's D call and was not checked against the DNA. TRBV21-1 represents a pseudogene. This CDR3 is 18 amino acids long. The chain's CDR3 is CASSKVHRGAAPNTEAFF. The CDR3 coding sequence is TGTGCCAGCAGCAAAGTCCACAGGGGAGCAGCCCCGAACACTGAAGCTTTCTTT.

There are a few counts of this clone. The gene calls are TRBV5-4 and TRBJ2-4; the D is unclear. The CDR3 consists of 14 residues. CDR1 and CDR2 (germline): SGHNT, YYREEE (reference sequence). V was clipped by 1 base and J by 0 bases, with 5 bases between them. The CDR3 DNA is TGTGCCAGCAGCTTGTTCATAGCCAAAAACATTCAGTACTTC. This gives the protein CASSLFIAKNIQYF.

In its sample, this clone was seen a few times. The rearrangement joins TRBV7-2 to TRBJ1-2, with D hard to call. This CDR3 has 16 residues. Germline loops: CDR1 SGHTA, CDR2 FQGNSA. The ends were cut back, 8 bases at V and 3 bases at J, with 22 bases in the middle. The CDR3 here is CASQYSYGSTHYGYTF. The CDR3 DNA follows: TGTGCCAGCCAGTACTCCTACGGTAGCACCCACTATGGCTACACCTTC.

The chain uses TRBV28 and TRBJ2-7, with 8 bases that match TRBD1. Germline CDR1 MDHEN, CDR2 SYDVKM. The CDR3 contains 14 residues. V lost 9 bases to trimming and J lost 1 base; unmatched junction nucleotides: 8. The CDR3 bases are TGTGCCAGTTGGGACAGGTTAACTTCCTACGAGCAGTACTTC. It specifies CASWDRLTSYEQYF.